The 25 T cell receptor beta chains listed next were all sequenced from one sample in a study of cytomegalovirus exposure and HLA in healthy donors (dated by TCRdb to about 2017). The library was built by means of the immunoSEQ multiplex PCR assay. The multiplex PCR relied on a mix of 60 forward primers for TCR Vbeta segments and 13 reverse primers for TCR Jbeta segments. TCRdb took over this immuneACCESS table, retaining in-frame rearrangements with V and J assigned. Such tables are incomplete; in checked studies, under half of the missing clones stem from an unresolved V gene, and the remainder is unexplained. A total of about 120,000 clones appear in this sample, approximately 69% of them only once. Around a tenth of the sample belongs to the ten largest clones. Sequencing was done on a sample of PBMCs. The receptors were sampled from a woman aged 45-60 years in good health and CMV-seropositive.

The V gene is TRBV7-2, the J gene TRBJ2-5; 10 bases align to TRBD2. The germline V gene encodes CDR1 SGHTA and CDR2 FQGNSA. After removal of 5 bases from V and 2 bases from J, the junction contained 11 bases not matched to a gene. The CDR3 covers 17 residues. CDR3 amino acids: CASSAVLAGAVQETQYF. Written as DNA, the CDR3 is TGTGCCAGCAGCGCCGTCCTAGCGGGGGCTGTTCAAGAGACCCAGTACTTC.

The gene calls are TRBV5-1 and TRBJ1-3; tentatively, D is TRBD1 (5 bases). The V end lost 0 bases, the J end lost 1 base, and 8 bases lay between the germline ends. Germline CDR1 reads SGHRS; CDR2 reads YFSETQ. The CDR3 runs to 15 residues. The CDR3 DNA reads as TGCGCCAGCAGCTTGGCCCCAGGGTCTGGAAACACCATATATTTT. As protein: CASSLAPGSGNTIYF.

J is TRBJ2-1 and V is TRBV30; 8 bases are shared with TRBD2. The CDR3 length is 15 residues. The germline CDR1 and CDR2 sequences are GTSNPN and SVGIG (reference sequence). With V trimmed by 2 bases and J by 6 bases, 9 bases remained unmatched. DNA of the CDR3: TGTGCCTGGAGTAATTATCCGGGGGGGCTCAATGAGCAGTTCTTC. Its protein product is CAWSNYPGGLNEQFF.

This clone was recorded a few times. This chain uses TRBV29-1 with TRBJ2-7; 9 nucleotides agree with TRBD1. Germline loops: CDR1 SQVTM, CDR2 ANQGSEA. V lost 4 bases to trimming and J lost 3 bases; unmatched junction nucleotides: 4. The CDR3 has 13 residues. CDR3 coding DNA: TGCAGCGTTGCGTCGACAGGGGGCTACGAGCAGTACTTC. This codes for CSVASTGGYEQYF.

V gene TRBV28 combines with J gene TRBJ2-7, with TRBD2 matching 9 bases. CDR3 length: 15 amino acids. V dropped 1 base and J dropped 7; count of bases not matched to a gene: 8. Germline V gene data show CDR1 as MDHEN and CDR2 as SYDVKM. The CDR3 here is CASSLSAGGPDEQYF. DNA of the CDR3: TGTGCCAGCAGTTTATCGGCGGGAGGGCCGGATGAGCAGTACTTC.

This rearrangement joins TRBV5-8 to TRBJ1-1; weak D call: TRBD1 (6 bases). Germline values: CDR1 SGHTS, CDR2 YDEGEE. The CDR3 contains 13 residues. The V end was cut by 2 bases, the J end by 1 base, with 6 bases between. DNA for the CDR3: TGTGCCAGCAGCTTCAGGGGGAACACTGAAGCTTTCTTT. It encodes CASSFRGNTEAFF. Variable domain in full (rest from reference TRBV5-8 and TRBJ1-1): EAGVTQSPTHLIKTRGQQATLRCSPISGHTSVYWYQQALGLGLQFLLWYDEGEERNRGNFPPRFSGRQFPNYSSELNVNALELEDSALYLCASSFRGNTEAFFGQGTRLTVV.

The gene calls are TRBV15 and TRBJ2-5; TRBD2 is a possible D gene (5 bases). Trimming left V 0 bases short and J 4 bases short, with 12 bases between. Germline CDR1 is LNHNV and CDR2 is YYDKDF (reference sequence). The CDR3 has 15 residues. For the CDR3, the DNA is TGTGCCACCAGCAGAGAAGTTGGACTGATAGAGACCCAGTACTTC. Its protein product is CATSREVGLIETQYF.

The rearrangement uses TRBV5-5 and TRBJ2-7; possible D gene TRBD2, 5 bases. Germline V gene sequence: CDR1 SGHKS, CDR2 YYEKEE (reference sequence). V lost 4 bases to trimming and J lost 3 bases, with 17 bases between them. The CDR3 contains 15 residues. As DNA, the CDR3 is TGTGCCAGCAGCCCGGGGAAGGGCTTGTACTACGAGCAGTACTTC. Translating it yields CASSPGKGLYYEQYF.

The chain combines TRBV29-1 with TRBJ1-1, with D possibly being TRBD1 (6 bases). The V gene lost 4 bases and the J gene lost 1 base, with 16 bases spanning the gap. The CDR3 length is 15 residues. Looked up from germline, CDR1 is SQVTM and CDR2 is ANQGSEA. This chain's CDR3 is CSVGGVLQGNTEAFF. CDR3 nucleotides: TGCAGCGTTGGCGGTGTATTACAGGGGAACACTGAAGCTTTCTTT.

The chain links TRBV6-6 to TRBJ2-2; 7 bases match TRBD1. The ends lost 10 bases at V and 2 bases at J; junction bases unmatched: 7. This CDR3 is built from 14 residues. CDR1 is MNHNY and CDR2 is SVGAGI in the germline V gene (reference sequence). CDR3 sequence: CAIKWDRNTGELFF. The CDR3 DNA is TGTGCCATCAAGTGGGACAGAAACACCGGGGAGCTGTTTTTT.

This chain connects TRBV18 to TRBJ2-6, with TRBD1 as a possible D gene (5 bases). Germline V gives CDR1 KGHSH, CDR2 LQKENI. Trimming shortened V by 6 bases and J by 4 bases, and 10 bases separated the two germline ends. The CDR3 spans 14 residues. CDR3 loop: CASSTQDGANVLTF. The CDR3 region has the DNA TGTGCCAGCTCGACACAGGACGGGGCCAACGTCCTGACTTTC.

This chain connects TRBV9 to TRBJ2-1, with TRBD2 matching 8 bases. This CDR3 spans 15 amino acids. The junction had 1 base not matched to a gene; V was cut back by 0 bases and J by 2 bases. In germline, CDR1 is SGDLS, CDR2 YYNGEE. The DNA of the CDR3 is TGTGCCAGCAGCGTAGCACTAGCGGCCTACAATGAGCAGTTCTTC. This sequence encodes CASSVALAAYNEQFF.

The chain is built from TRBV15 and TRBJ1-2; TRBD1 matches 7 bases. The CDR3 covers 14 residues. Per germline, CDR1 LNHNV and CDR2 YYDKDF (reference sequence). V lost 2 bases, J lost 14 bases, and 14 bases stayed unmatched. The DNA for the CDR3 is TGTGCCACCAGCAGATATACAGGGGCCGCAGTATCTACCTTC. Encoded protein: CATSRYTGAAVSTF.

This clone was picked up a small number of times. CDR3: CASSLGSGGDEQFF. DNA for the CDR3: TGTGCCAGCAGCTTGGGGTCGGGGGGAGATGAGCAGTTCTTC. The gene calls are TRBV5-8 and TRBJ2-1, with TRBD2 matching over 7 bases. The CDR3 extends over 14 amino acids. Germline V gene lookup returns CDR1 SGHTS and CDR2 YDEGEE. V gave up 0 bases and J gave up 8 bases; unmatched junction bases: 5.

The rearrangement links TRBV7-8 to TRBJ2-7, with D possibly being TRBD2 (6 bases). Per germline, CDR1 SGHVS and CDR2 FQNEAQ. V was clipped by 3 bases and J by 0 bases, with 12 bases between them. The CDR3 extends over 15 amino acids. CDR3 sequence (DNA): TGTGCCAGCAGCTTCGGGGCGGGGAGCTCCTACGAGCAGTACTTC. It is translated as CASSFGAGSSYEQYF.

This chain connects TRBV28 to TRBJ2-7; 8 bases map to TRBD2. V was pared by 1 base and J by 3 bases, with 5 bases of the junction left unmatched. The CDR3 runs to 15 residues. The germline gives CDR1 MDHEN, CDR2 SYDVKM. The CDR3 here is CASSLLTSGLYEQYF. DNA for the CDR3: TGTGCCAGCAGTTTATTAACTAGCGGCCTCTACGAGCAGTACTTC.

The CDR3 sequence: CASSSYTNYEQYF. DNA for the CDR3: TGTGCCAGTAGCTCGTACACTAACTACGAGCAGTACTTC. This chain connects TRBV19 to TRBJ2-7, with D unclear. This CDR3 has 13 residues. Germline lookup yields CDR1 LNHDA and CDR2 SQIVND (reference sequence). With 6 bases removed from V and 3 bases from J, the gap between germline ends came to 12 bases.

The chain combines TRBV7-6 with TRBJ2-3; tentative D call: TRBD1 (5 bases). Trimming cost V 5 bases and J 5 bases, with 17 bases left between them. From germline, CDR1 is SGHVS and CDR2 FNYEAQ. The CDR3 is 15 residues long. The DNA for the CDR3 is TGTGCCAGCAGCCCAACGACCAGGGATCGAGATACGCAGTATTTT. Its translation: CASSPTTRDRDTQYF.

DNA for the CDR3: TGTGCCAGTAGCCCCGGGCAGGGGCTTTATGGCTACACCTTC. It codes for CASSPGQGLYGYTF. The V call is TRBV19, the J call TRBJ1-2; D might be TRBD1 (6 bases). This CDR3 is 14 amino acids long. Per germline, CDR1 LNHDA and CDR2 SQIVND (reference sequence). Trimming took 6 bases from V and 5 from J, leaving 16 bases between them. The entire variable domain, with the rest obtained from reference TRBV19 and TRBJ1-2, is as follows: DGGITQSPKYLFRKEGQNVTLSCEQNLNHDAMYWYRQDPGQGLRLIYYSQIVNDFQKGDIAEGYSVSREKKESFPLTVTSAQKNPTAFYLCASSPGQGLYGYTFGSGTRLTVV.

This clone was recorded a few times. The CDR3 is CASSLRSRGDEQFF. In DNA form, the CDR3 reads TGCGCCAGCAGCCTTCGATCCAGGGGGGATGAGCAGTTCTTC. V gene TRBV4-1 combines with J gene TRBJ2-1, with TRBD1 as a possible D gene (7 bases). Trimming cost V 4 bases and J 8 bases, with 15 bases left between them. Looked up from germline, CDR1 is MGHRA and CDR2 is YSYEKL. This CDR3 contains 14 residues.

This clone has just a few counts. The rearrangement uses TRBV21-1 and TRBJ2-3; the D call TRBD2 from the table was never checked on the DNA. TRBV21-1 is tagged as a pseudogene. This CDR3 comprises 18 residues. The CDR3 loop reads CASSKNRSSGGDTDTQYF. The DNA for the CDR3 is TGTGCCAGCAGCAAAAACCGATCTAGCGGGGGCGACACAGATACGCAGTATTTT.

This clone is a singleton in its sample. The chain is built from TRBV6-1 and TRBJ1-2, with D uncertain. CDR1 and CDR2 from the germline V gene are MNHNS and SASEGT. Trimming removed 7 bases from V and 4 bases from J, with 10 bases in between. The CDR3 is 12 residues long. CDR3 coding DNA: TGTGCCAGCAACCCGCGGGGCTATGGCTACACCTTC. This encodes CASNPRGYGYTF.

The chain recombines TRBV29-1 with TRBJ2-7, with 9 bases that match TRBD1. V lost 5 bases to trimming and J lost 7 bases; unmatched junction nucleotides: 12. The CDR3 sequence is 14 residues long. Germline V lookup: CDR1 SQVTM, CDR2 ANQGSEA. The CDR3 loop is CSVRETGGGLEQYF. The CDR3 DNA is TGCAGCGTTCGCGAGACAGGGGGGGGCCTTGAGCAGTACTTC.

V gene TRBV18 combines with J gene TRBJ1-4, with 7 positions matching TRBD1. The CDR3 has 14 residues. Germline CDR1 and CDR2: KGHSH and LQKENI. V lost 5 bases to trimming and J lost 4 bases; unmatched junction nucleotides: 4. This CDR3 reads CASSMSGGNEKLFF. The CDR3 DNA reads as TGTGCCAGCTCAATGTCAGGGGGTAATGAAAAACTGTTTTTT.

The gene calls are TRBV30 and TRBJ2-5; D possibly corresponds to TRBD2 (6 bases). Germline values: CDR1 GTSNPN, CDR2 SVGIG (reference sequence). Trimming left V 7 bases short and J 5 bases short, with 8 bases between. This CDR3 is built from 10 residues. The CDR3 loop is CALGRETQYF. CDR3 coding DNA: TGTGCCTTAGGGAGGGAGACCCAGTACTTC.